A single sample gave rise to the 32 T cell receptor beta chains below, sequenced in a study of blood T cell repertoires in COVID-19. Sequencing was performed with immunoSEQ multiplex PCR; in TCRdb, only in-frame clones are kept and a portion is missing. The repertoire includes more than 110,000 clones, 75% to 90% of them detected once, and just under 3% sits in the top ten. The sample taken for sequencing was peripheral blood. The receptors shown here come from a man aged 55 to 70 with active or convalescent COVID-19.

The CDR3 protein is CASSFLAGGPSTDTQYF. CDR3 sequence (DNA): TGTGCCAGCAGTTTCCTAGCGGGAGGGCCGAGCACAGATACGCAGTATTTT. The chain carries TRBV27 and TRBJ2-3; TRBD2 aligns across 12 bases. Germline V gene lookup returns CDR1 MNHEY and CDR2 SMNVEV (reference sequence). This CDR3 has 17 amino acids. V lost 3 bases, J lost 0 bases, and 4 bases stayed unmatched.

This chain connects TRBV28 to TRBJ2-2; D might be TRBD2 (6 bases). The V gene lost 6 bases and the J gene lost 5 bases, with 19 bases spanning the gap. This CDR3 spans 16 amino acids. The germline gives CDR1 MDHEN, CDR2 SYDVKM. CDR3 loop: CASSPPASAATGELFF. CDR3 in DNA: TGTGCCAGCAGCCCCCCGGCTAGCGCGGCGACCGGGGAGCTGTTTTTT. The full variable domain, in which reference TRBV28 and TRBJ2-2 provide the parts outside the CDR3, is DVKVTQSSRYLVKRTGEKVFLECVQDMDHENMFWYRQDPGLGLRLIYFSYDVKMKEKGDIPEGYSVSREKKERFSLILESASTNQTSMYLCASSPPASAATGELFFGEGSRLTVL.

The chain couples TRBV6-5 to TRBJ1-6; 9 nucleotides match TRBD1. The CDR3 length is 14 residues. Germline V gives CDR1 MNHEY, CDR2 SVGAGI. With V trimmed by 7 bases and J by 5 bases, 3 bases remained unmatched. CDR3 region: CASNGQGNNSPLHF. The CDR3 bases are TGTGCCAGCAATGGACAGGGGAATAATTCACCCCTCCACTTT.

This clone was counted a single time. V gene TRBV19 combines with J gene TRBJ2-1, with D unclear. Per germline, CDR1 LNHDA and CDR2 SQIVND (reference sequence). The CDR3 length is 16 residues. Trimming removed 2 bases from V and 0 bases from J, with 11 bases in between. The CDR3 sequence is CASSISPYRSYNEQFF. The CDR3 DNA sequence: TGTGCCAGTAGTATATCACCCTACCGCTCCTACAATGAGCAGTTCTTC.

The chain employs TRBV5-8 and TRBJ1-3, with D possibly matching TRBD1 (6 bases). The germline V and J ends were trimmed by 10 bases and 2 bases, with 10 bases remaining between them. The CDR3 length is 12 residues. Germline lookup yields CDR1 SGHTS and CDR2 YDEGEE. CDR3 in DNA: TGTGCCTCGAACAGGGCTGGAAACACCATATATTTT. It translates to CASNRAGNTIYF.

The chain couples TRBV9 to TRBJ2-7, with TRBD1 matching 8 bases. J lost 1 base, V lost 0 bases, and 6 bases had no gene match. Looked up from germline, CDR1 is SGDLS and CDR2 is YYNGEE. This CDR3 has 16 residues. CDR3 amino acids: CASSVGQGAVSYEQYF. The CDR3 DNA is TGTGCCAGCAGCGTAGGGCAGGGGGCTGTTTCCTACGAGCAGTACTTC.

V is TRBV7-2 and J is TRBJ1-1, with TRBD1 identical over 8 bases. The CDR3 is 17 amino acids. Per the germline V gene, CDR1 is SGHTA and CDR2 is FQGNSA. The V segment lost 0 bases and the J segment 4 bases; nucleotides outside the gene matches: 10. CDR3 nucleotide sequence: TGTGCCAGCAGCTTAGCGGGACAGGCATCCTTTGCCACTGAAGCTTTCTTT. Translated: CASSLAGQASFATEAFF.

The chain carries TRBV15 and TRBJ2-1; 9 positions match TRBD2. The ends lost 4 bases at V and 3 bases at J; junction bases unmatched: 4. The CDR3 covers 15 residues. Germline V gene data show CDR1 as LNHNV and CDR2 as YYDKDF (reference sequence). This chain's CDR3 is CATSTFSGGYNEQFF. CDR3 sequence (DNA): TGTGCCACCAGCACTTTTAGCGGGGGCTACAATGAGCAGTTCTTC.

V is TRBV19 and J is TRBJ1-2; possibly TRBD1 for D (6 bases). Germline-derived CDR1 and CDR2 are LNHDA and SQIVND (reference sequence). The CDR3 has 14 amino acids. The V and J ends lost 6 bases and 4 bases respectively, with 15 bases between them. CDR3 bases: TGTGCCAGTAGATACGGACAGACATTCTATGGCTACACCTTC. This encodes CASRYGQTFYGYTF.

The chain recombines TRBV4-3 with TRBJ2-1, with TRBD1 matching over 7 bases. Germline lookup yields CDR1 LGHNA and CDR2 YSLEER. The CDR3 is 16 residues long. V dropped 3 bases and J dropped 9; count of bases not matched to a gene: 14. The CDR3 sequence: CASSHNDTDRIREQFF. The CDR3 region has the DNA TGCGCCAGCAGCCACAACGATACGGACAGGATCCGTGAGCAGTTCTTC.

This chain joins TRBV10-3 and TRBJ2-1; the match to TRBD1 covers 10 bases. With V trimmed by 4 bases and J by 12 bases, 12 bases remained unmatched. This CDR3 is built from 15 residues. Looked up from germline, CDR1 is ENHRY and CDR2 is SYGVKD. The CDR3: CAISAGQGSQGSQFF. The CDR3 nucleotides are TGTGCCATCAGTGCGGGACAGGGGTCCCAAGGTTCGCAGTTCTTC.

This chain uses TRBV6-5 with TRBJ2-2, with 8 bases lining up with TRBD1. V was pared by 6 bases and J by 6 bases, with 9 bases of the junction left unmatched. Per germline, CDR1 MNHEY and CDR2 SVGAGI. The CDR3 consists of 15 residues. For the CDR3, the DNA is TGTGCCAGCAGCGGGACAGGCCCAAAGGCCGGGGAGCTGTTTTTT. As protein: CASSGTGPKAGELFF.

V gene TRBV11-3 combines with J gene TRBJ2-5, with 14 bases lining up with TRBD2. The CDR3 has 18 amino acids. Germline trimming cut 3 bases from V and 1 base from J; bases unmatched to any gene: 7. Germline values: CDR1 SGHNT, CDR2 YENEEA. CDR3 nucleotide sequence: TGTGCCAGCAGCTTTGAGACTAGCGGGAGGGCCTCCCAAGAGACCCAGTACTTC. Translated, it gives CASSFETSGRASQETQYF. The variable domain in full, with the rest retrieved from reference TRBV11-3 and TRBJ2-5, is EAGVVQSPRYKIIEKKQPVAFWCNPISGHNTLYWYLQNLGQGPELLIRYENEEAVDDSQLPKDRFSAERLKGVDSTLKIQPAELGDSAVYLCASSFETSGRASQETQYFGPGTRLLVL.

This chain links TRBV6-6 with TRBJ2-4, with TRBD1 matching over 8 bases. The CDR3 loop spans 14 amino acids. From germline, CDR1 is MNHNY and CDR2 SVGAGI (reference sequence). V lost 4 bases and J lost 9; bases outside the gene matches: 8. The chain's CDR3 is CASSLARGQGIQYF. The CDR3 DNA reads TGTGCCAGCAGTTTGGCCAGGGGGCAAGGCATTCAGTACTTC.

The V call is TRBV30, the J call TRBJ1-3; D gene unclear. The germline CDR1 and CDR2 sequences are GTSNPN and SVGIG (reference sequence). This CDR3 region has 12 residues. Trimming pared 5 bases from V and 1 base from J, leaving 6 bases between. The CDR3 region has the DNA TGTGCCTGGCAGGAATCTGGAAACACCATATATTTT. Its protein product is CAWQESGNTIYF.

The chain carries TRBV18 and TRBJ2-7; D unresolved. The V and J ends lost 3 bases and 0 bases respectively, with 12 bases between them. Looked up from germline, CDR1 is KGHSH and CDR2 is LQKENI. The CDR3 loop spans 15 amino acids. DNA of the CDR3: TGTGCCAGCTCACCGGGTCGAGCGACCTCCTACGAGCAGTACTTC. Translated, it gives CASSPGRATSYEQYF.

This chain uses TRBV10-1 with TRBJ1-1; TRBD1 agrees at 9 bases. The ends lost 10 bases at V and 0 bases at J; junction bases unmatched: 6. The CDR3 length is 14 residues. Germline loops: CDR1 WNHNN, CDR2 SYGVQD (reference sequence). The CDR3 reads CAIGTGSLNTEAFF. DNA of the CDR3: TGCGCCATCGGGACAGGGTCGTTGAACACTGAAGCTTTCTTT.

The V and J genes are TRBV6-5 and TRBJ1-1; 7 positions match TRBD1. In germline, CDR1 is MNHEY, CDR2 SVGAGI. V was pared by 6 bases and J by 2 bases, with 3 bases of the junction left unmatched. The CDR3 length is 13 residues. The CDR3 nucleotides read TGTGCCAGCAGGGGACAGATAAACACTGAAGCTTTCTTT. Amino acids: CASRGQINTEAFF.

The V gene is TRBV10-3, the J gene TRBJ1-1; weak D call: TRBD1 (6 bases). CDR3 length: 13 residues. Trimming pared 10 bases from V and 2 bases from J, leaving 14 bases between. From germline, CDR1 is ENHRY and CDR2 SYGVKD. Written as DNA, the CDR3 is TGTGCCACCGGAACAGGGACCAACACTGAAGCTTTCTTT. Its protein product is CATGTGTNTEAFF.

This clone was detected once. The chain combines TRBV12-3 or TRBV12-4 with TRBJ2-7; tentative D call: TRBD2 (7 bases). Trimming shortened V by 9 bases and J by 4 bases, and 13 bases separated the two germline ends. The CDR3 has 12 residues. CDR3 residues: CASMGGRYEQYF. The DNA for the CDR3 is TGTGCCAGTATGGGGGGGCGGTACGAGCAGTACTTC.

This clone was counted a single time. In nucleotides, the CDR3 is TGTGCCAGAAGCCGTTTGGACAGGGGTCCTTCTGGAAACACCATATATTTT. Its translation is CARSRLDRGPSGNTIYF. The rearrangement links TRBV5-3 to TRBJ1-3, with 9 bases matching TRBD1. TRBV5-3 is marked as an open reading frame, function uncertain. CDR3 length equals 17 residues. Trimming cost V 4 bases and J 1 base; bases outside gene matches: 9.

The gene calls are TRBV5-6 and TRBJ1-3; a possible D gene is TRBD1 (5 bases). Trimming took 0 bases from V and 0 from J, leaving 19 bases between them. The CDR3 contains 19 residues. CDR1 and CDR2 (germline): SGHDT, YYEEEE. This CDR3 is CASSLVGGPGRHSGNTIYF. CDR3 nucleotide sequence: TGTGCCAGCAGCTTGGTGGGGGGACCGGGACGACACTCTGGAAACACCATATATTTT.

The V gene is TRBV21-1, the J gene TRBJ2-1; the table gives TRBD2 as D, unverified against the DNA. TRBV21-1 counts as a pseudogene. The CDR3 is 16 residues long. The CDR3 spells CASSKRLAGQYNEQFF. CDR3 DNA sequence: TGTGCCAGCAGCAAACGACTAGCGGGACAATACAATGAGCAGTTCTTC.

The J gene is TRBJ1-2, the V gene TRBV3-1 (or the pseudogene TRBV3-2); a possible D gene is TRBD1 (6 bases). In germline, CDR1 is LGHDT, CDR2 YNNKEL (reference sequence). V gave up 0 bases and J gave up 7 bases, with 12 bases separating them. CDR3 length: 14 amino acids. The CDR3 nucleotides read TGTGCCAGCAGCCAAGAATCAGGGGCTGGTGGCTACACCTTC. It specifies CASSQESGAGGYTF.

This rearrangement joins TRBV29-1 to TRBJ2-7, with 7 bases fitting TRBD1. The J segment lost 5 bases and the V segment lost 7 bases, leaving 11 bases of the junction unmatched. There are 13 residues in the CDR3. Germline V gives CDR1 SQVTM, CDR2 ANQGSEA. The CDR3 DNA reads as TGCAGCGCCCAAAGACAGGGTCTTGACGAGCAGTACTTC. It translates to CSAQRQGLDEQYF.

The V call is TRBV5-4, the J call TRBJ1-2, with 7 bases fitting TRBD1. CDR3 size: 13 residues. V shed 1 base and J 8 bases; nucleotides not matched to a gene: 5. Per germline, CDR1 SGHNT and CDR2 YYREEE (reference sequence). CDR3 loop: CASSLKGAQGYTF. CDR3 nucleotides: TGTGCCAGCAGCTTGAAGGGGGCGCAGGGCTACACCTTC.

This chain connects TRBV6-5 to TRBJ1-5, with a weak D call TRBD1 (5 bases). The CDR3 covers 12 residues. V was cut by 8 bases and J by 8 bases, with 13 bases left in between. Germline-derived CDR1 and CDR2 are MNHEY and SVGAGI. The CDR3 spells CASRGGEEPQHF. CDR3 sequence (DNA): TGTGCCAGCCGGGGAGGGGAGGAGCCCCAGCATTTT.

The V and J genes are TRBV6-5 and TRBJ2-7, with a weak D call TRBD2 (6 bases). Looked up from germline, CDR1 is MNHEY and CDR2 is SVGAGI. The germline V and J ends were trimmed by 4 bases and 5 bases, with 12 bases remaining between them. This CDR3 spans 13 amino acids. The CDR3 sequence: CASSFRTNDEQYF. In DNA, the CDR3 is TGTGCCAGCAGTTTTAGGACTAACGACGAGCAGTACTTC.

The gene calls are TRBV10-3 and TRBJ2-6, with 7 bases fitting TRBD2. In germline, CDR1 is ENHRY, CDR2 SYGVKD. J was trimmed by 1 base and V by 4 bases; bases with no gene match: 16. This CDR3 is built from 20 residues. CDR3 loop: CAISGGLGSGDRSGANVLTF. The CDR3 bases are TGTGCCATCAGTGGGGGGTTAGGAAGCGGGGATCGTTCTGGGGCCAACGTCCTGACTTTC.

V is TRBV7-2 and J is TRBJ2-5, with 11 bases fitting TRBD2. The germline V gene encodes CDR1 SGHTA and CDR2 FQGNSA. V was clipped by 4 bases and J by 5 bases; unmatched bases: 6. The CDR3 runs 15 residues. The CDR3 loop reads CASSWGLAARETQYF. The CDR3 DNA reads TGTGCCAGCAGCTGGGGACTAGCGGCGAGGGAGACCCAGTACTTC.

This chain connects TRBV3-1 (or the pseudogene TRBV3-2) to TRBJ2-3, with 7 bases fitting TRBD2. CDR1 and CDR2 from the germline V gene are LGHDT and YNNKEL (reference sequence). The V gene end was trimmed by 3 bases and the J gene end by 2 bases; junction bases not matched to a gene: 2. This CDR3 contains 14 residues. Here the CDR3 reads CASSQSGATDTQYF. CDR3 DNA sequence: TGTGCCAGCAGCCAGAGCGGGGCCACAGATACGCAGTATTTT.

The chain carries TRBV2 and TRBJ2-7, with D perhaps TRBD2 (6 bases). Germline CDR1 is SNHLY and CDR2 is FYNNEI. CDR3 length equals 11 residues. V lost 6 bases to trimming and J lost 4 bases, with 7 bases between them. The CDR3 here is CASRRGYEQYF. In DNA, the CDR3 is TGTGCCAGCAGACGGGGGTACGAGCAGTACTTC.